This T cell receptor beta chain was identified in a study of naive and memory T cell subsets. Broader study findings: In CD4 and CD8 cells, diversity dropped from naive through EMRA. Each distinct alpha or beta sequence counts as one clonotype.

The germline gives CDR1 ENHRY, CDR2 SYGVKD. There are 15 residues in the CDR3. The J segment lost 0 bases and the V segment lost 10 bases, leaving 7 bases of the junction unmatched. About this clonotype itself: The antigen remains unidentified.

Two oligonucleotides, mixed equimolar, formed the beta constant-region primer covering TRBC1 and TRBC2. Four rounds of PCR amplified the ligated cDNA using nested alpha and beta constant-region primers plus SP2. Using its own MiXCR run on the UMI-ligation and nested PCR reads, TCRdb lists one record per CDR3 protein. The sample lists around 160,000 distinct CDR3 sequences; over 15% were seen once. This TCR was recovered from a human donor in good health. Sequenced input: naive CD4+ T cells from blood. The chain links TRBV10-3 to TRBJ1-1; the match to TRBD1 covers 11 bases. CDR3: CATLRDRGMNTEAFF. The CDR3 DNA sequence: TGTGCCACGCTCCGGGACAGGGGGATGAACACTGAAGCTTTCTTT.